This entry features one T cell receptor beta chain sequence. Its target is not known. The Oncomine TCR Beta short-read assay was what sequenced the DNA obtained from cultured CD4+ T cells. TCRdb reanalysed the PCR reads using MiXCR and keeps one entry per CDR3 protein. The top ten hold around 6.9% of the sample, which has about 25,000 distinct CDR3 sequences, around two fifths seen once. Treatment noted: approximately nine-day PBMC culture with coronavirus spike peptide pools or control peptides (ViraFEST assay). Once peptide pools had expanded antigen-specific T cells, ViraFEST sequenced TCRs. This record belongs to a study of vaccination and CD4 T cells after COVID-19. Study-level background: Convalescent persons amounted to six males plus four females, two of whom were Hispanic. Cellular stimulation was performed using overlapping spike peptides derived from SARS-CoV-2, HCoV-NL63, HCoV-OC43 and HCoV-229E.

CDR3 length: 19 amino acids. Germline V gene data show CDR1 as DFQATT and CDR2 as SNEGSKA (reference sequence). The J segment lost 8 bases and the V segment lost 3 bases, leaving 16 bases of the junction unmatched. The chain employs TRBV20-1 and TRBJ2-2, with TRBD2 matching over 15 bases. The sample comprised CD4+ T cells from blood, cultured in vitro. The sequence came from a human donor who had recovered from COVID-19. The CDR3 DNA reads as TGCAGTGCTAGGTGGACTAGCGGGAGGGTTCGCGCACCGGCTGGGGAGCTGTTTTTT. Translation: CSARWTSGRVRAPAGELFF.